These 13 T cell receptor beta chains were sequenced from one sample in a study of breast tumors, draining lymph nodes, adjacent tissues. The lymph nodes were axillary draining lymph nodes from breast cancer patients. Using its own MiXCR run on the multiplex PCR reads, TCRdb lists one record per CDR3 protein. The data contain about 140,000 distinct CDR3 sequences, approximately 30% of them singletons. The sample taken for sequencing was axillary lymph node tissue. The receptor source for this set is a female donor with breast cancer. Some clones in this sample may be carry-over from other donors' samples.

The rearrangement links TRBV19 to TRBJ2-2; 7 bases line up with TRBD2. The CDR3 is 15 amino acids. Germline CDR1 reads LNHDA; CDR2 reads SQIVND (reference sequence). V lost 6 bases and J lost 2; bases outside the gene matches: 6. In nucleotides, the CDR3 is TGTGCCAGTAGCCCGGGGGGACGCAACACCGGGGAGCTGTTTTTT. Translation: CASSPGGRNTGELFF. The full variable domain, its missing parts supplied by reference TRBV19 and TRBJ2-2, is DGGITQSPKYLFRKEGQNVTLSCEQNLNHDAMYWYRQDPGQGLRLIYYSQIVNDFQKGDIAEGYSVSREKKESFPLTVTSAQKNPTAFYLCASSPGGRNTGELFFGEGSRLTVL.

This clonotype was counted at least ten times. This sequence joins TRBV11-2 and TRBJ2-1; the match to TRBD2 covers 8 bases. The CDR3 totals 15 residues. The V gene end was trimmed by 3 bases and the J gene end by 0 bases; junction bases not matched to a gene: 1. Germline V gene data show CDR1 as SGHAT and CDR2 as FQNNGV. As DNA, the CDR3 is TGTGCCAGCAGCTTGGCGGGGGGCTCCTACAATGAGCAGTTCTTC. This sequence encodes CASSLAGGSYNEQFF.

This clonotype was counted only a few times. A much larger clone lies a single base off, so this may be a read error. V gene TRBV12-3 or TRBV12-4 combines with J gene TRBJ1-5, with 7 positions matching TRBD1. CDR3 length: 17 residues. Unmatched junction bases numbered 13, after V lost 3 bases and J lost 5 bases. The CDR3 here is CASSFGVGGTADQPQHF. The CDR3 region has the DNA TGTGCCAGCAGTTTCGGTGTTGGAGGGACAGCGGATCAGCCCCAGCATTTT.

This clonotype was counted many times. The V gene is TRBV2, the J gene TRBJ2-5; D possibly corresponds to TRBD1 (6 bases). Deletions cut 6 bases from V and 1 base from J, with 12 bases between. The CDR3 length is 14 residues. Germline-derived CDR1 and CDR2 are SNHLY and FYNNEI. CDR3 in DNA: TGTGCCAGCAGGGAAACAGGGACCCAAGAGACCCAGTACTTC. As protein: CASRETGTQETQYF.

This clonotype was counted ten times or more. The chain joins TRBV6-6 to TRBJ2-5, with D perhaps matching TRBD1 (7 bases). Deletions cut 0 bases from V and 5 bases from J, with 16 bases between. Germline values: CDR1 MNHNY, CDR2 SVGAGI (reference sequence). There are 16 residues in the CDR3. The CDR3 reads CASSYSRRTGGETQYF. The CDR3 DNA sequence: TGTGCCAGCAGTTACTCGAGGAGGACAGGAGGGGAGACCCAGTACTTC.

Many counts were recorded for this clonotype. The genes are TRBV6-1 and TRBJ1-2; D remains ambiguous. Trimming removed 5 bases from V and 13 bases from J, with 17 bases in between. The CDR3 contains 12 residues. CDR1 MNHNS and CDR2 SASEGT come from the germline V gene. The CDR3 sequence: CASSYLTDSSTF. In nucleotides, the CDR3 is TGTGCCAGCAGTTACCTGACGGATTCTTCCACCTTC.

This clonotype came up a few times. CDR3 DNA: TGTGCCAGCAGTTTCCCCGGGGGGGCGGTTGGCGGGGAGCTGTTTTTT. It encodes CASSFPGGAVGGELFF. The chain has TRBV28 and TRBJ2-2, with TRBD2 identical over 8 bases. V dropped 3 bases and J dropped 7; count of bases not matched to a gene: 10. Germline CDR1 and CDR2: MDHEN and SYDVKM. This CDR3 contains 16 residues.

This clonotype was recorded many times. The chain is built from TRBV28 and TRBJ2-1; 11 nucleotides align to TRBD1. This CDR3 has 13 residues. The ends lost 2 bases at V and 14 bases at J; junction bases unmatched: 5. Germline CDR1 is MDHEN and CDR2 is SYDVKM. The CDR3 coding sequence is TGTGCCAGCAGTTTACGAAGGACAGGGGGCGAGTTCTTC. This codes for CASSLRRTGGEFF.

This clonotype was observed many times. CDR3 DNA: TGTGCCAGCAGTAACGATGACAGGAATAATCAGCCCCAGCATTTT. Translating it yields CASSNDDRNNQPQHF. The rearrangement joins TRBV28 to TRBJ1-5; perhaps TRBD1 as D (6 bases). The CDR3 runs 15 residues. Germline V CDR1 and CDR2: MDHEN, SYDVKM. The V gene lost 5 bases and the J gene lost 4 bases, with 15 bases spanning the gap.

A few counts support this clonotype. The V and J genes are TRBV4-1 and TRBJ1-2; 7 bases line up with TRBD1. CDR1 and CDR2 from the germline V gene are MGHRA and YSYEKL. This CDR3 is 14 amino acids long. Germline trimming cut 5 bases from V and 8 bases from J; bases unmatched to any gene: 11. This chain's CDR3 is CASSKPGQGGGYTF. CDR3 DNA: TGCGCCAGCAGCAAACCCGGGCAGGGGGGCGGCTACACCTTC.

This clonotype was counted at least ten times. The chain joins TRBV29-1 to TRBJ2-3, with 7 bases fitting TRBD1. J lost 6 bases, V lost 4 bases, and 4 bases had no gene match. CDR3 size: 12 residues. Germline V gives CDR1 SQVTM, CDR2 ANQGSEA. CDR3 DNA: TGCAGCGTTGGCCGACAGGGCGATACGCAGTATTTT. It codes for CSVGRQGDTQYF.

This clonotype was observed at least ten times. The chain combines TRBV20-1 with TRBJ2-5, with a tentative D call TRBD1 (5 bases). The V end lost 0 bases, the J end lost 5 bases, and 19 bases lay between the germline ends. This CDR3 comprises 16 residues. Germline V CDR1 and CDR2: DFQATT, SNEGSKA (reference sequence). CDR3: CSARDRHRTGGETQYF. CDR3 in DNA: TGCAGTGCTAGAGATCGCCACAGGACGGGTGGGGAGACCCAGTACTTC.

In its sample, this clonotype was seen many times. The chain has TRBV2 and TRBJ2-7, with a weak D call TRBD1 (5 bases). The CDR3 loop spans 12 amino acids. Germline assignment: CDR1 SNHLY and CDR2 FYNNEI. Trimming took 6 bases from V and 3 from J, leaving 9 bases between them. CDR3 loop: CASSQDSYEQYF. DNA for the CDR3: TGTGCCAGCAGCCAAGACAGCTACGAGCAGTACTTC.